The 29 T cell receptor beta chains presented below share a single source sample, sequenced in a study of T cells in women clearing cervical HPV infection. Using immunoSEQ multiplex PCR, the repertoire was profiled, and TCRdb retains in-frame clones only, with some absent. The sample table includes some 30,000 clones. Sequences were obtained from blood buffy coat. All receptors derive from a woman between 18 and 70 years old with a cervical HPV16 infection that either progressed to CIN3+ or cleared (not recorded which).

Note on this clone: The read terminates 3 residues before the CDR3 end, so the remaining end is supplied by the germline J gene. The rearrangement uses TRBV20-1 and TRBJ2-4; perhaps TRBD1 as D (9 bases). Trimming removed 4 bases from V and 7 bases from J, with 23 bases in between. The CDR3 is 16 amino acids. Germline V lookup: CDR1 DFQATT, CDR2 SNEGSKA (reference sequence). Partial CDR3 DNA: TGCAGTGCTATCCCCGCGGGGGGACAGGGAGCGAACATT. Its protein product is CSAIPAGGQGANI. In full, the CDR3 reads CSAIPAGGQGANIQYF.

About this clone: Read sequence stops 3 residues before the CDR3 end, and the germline J gene provides the missing end. This chain links TRBV7-9 with TRBJ2-1; 9 bases map to TRBD2. There are 15 residues in the CDR3. Germline assignment: CDR1 SEHNR and CDR2 FQNEAQ (reference sequence). V lost 5 bases and J lost 4; bases outside the gene matches: 6. The CDR3 bases that were read are TGTGCCAGCAGCAGACGCGGGGGGGAGTACAATGAG. This gives the protein CASSRRGGEYNE. The full CDR3 reads CASSRRGGEYNEQFF.

Remarks on this clone: The junction departs from germline at one end; a sequencing error may be responsible. The CDR3 end is not reached by the read, which stops 3 residues before it; the germline J gene fills it in. At the DNA level, this CDR3 is encoded by other sequences in the same sample as well. The chain recombines TRBV7-8 with TRBJ1-3, with D maybe TRBD1 (5 bases). The CDR3 sequence is 16 residues long. Germline assignment: CDR1 SGHVS and CDR2 FQNEAQ. CDR3 DNA, as far as it was read: TGTGCCAGCAGCCCCGGGACTTTTTACGTTGGAAACACT. This codes for CASSPGTFYVGNT. The full CDR3 reads CASSPGTFYVGNTIYF.

A note on this clone: The junction and the germline gene differ at one end; a read error may be behind it. The read terminates 3 residues ahead of where the CDR3 ends, so the germline J gene completes it. The sample has other DNA sequences that encode this CDR3 too. J is TRBJ1-1 and V is TRBV7-8, with D possibly matching TRBD1 (6 bases). The CDR3 contains 15 residues. CDR1 and CDR2 from the germline V gene are SGHVS and FQNEAQ. The sequenced part of the CDR3 DNA is TGTGCCAGCAGTTTAGCACAGGGTACGGGCACTGAA. This encodes CASSLAQGTGTE. The CDR3 in its entirety is CASSLAQGTGTEAFF.

Notes on this clone: The CDR3 end lies 3 residues beyond the end of the read and is filled in from the germline J gene. This sequence joins TRBV20-1 and TRBJ2-1; TRBD2 aligns across 9 bases. The CDR3 totals 15 residues. The V gene's germline CDR1 is DFQATT and CDR2 SNEGSKA (reference sequence). V shed 3 bases and J 0 bases; nucleotides not matched to a gene: 3. The CDR3 protein is CSARAGGNSYNEQFF. The sequenced CDR3 bases are TGCAGTGCTAGGGCGGGAGGGAACTCCTACAATGAG.

Comment on this clone: Sequencing ends 3 residues short of the CDR3 end; the germline J gene provides the rest. This sequence joins TRBV14 and TRBJ1-6; D not certain. The CDR3 consists of 14 residues. Between the trimmed V and J ends, which lost 0 bases and 8 bases, there was a span of 8 bases. Germline CDR1 and CDR2: SGHDN and FVKESK. This CDR3 reads CASSQESGYSPLHF. The DNA read from the CDR3 is TGTGCCAGCAGCCAAGAAAGCGGTTATTCACCC.

On this clone itself: From the germline J gene comes the end of the CDR3, since the read stops 3 residues before it. This rearrangement joins TRBV5-1 to TRBJ2-5; 10 nucleotides agree with TRBD2. Germline assignment: CDR1 SGHRS and CDR2 YFSETQ. There are 15 residues in the CDR3. The ends lost 1 base at V and 5 bases at J; junction bases unmatched: 5. CDR3 residues: CASSLRLAGDETQYF. The part of the CDR3 DNA that was read is TGCGCCAGCAGCTTGCGGCTAGCGGGAGACGAGACC.

Points on this clone: Other DNA sequences from this sample encode an identical CDR3 as well. CDR3 sequence reads: CASSLVVQGAYEQYF. The part of the CDR3 DNA that was read is TGTGCCAGCAGCTTGGTTGTACAGGGGGCCTACGAG. This chain links TRBV5-6 with TRBJ2-7; 8 bases fit TRBD1. The read ends 3 residues before the CDR3 terminus; that terminus is restored from the germline J gene. The CDR3 covers 15 residues. Trimming at V came to 0 bases and at J to 2 bases, leaving 4 bases not matched to a gene. Germline assignment: CDR1 SGHDT and CDR2 YYEEEE.

About this clone itself: The read gets to within 3 residues of the CDR3 end, and the germline J gene fills in the rest. This chain links TRBV18 with TRBJ1-1; D is possibly TRBD1 (5 bases). The ends were cut back, 6 bases at V and 0 bases at J, with 14 bases in the middle. The germline V gene has CDR1 KGHSH and CDR2 LQKENI. The CDR3 consists of 15 residues. CDR3 DNA, as far as it was read: TGTGCCAGCTCGTACACGACAGACATGAACACTGAA. Translated, it gives CASSYTTDMNTE. The whole CDR3 protein is CASSYTTDMNTEAFF.

With regard to this clone: The read finishes 3 residues shy of the CDR3 end, and the germline J gene is used to complete it. The chain uses TRBV7-9 and TRBJ2-4; perhaps D is TRBD1 or TRBD2 (5 bases each). CDR1 SEHNR and CDR2 FQNEAQ come from the germline V gene (reference sequence). The CDR3 contains 14 residues. The CDR3 loop is CASRAARENYGQYF. CDR3 DNA, as far as it was read: TGTGCCAGCAGAGCCGCCAGGGAGAACTATGGT.

For this clone: Sequencing ends 3 residues short of the CDR3 end; the germline J gene provides the rest. The gene calls are TRBV2 and TRBJ1-2; no clear D gene. This CDR3 has 14 amino acids. Germline V CDR1 and CDR2: SNHLY, FYNNEI. CDR3 sequence reads: CASTFPTGLRGYTF. CDR3 DNA, as far as it was read: TGTGCCAGCACCTTTCCCACCGGTCTTCGGGGC. The full variable domain, in which reference TRBV2 and TRBJ1-2 provide the parts outside the CDR3, is EPEVTQTPSHQVTQMGQEVILRCVPISNHLYFYWYRQILGQKVEFLVSFYNNEISEKSEIFDDQFSVERPDGSNFTLKIRSTKLEDSAMYFCASTFPTGLRGYTFGSGTRLTVV.

To note about this clone: The CDR3 end is not reached by the read, which stops 3 residues before it; the germline J gene fills it in. The gene calls are TRBV29-1 and TRBJ2-7; a weak D match, TRBD1 (5 bases). The CDR3 contains 13 residues. V gave up 5 bases and J gave up 0 bases, with 11 bases separating them. CDR1 is SQVTM and CDR2 is ANQGSEA in the germline V gene. The covered CDR3 bases are TGCAGCGTTTACGGCAGGGCCTCCTACGAG. Residues: CSVYGRASYE. The whole CDR3 reads CSVYGRASYEQYF.

Concerning this clone itself: The read stops 3 residues short of the end of the CDR3; the missing end is completed from the germline J gene. This sequence joins TRBV19 and TRBJ1-2; 7 bases line up with TRBD1. This CDR3 has 12 residues. Trimming took 8 bases from V and 2 from J; bases not matched to a gene: 2. Germline CDR1 reads LNHDA; CDR2 reads SQIVND (reference sequence). The sequenced CDR3 bases are TGTGCCAGTCGGGACAGCAACTATGGC. Its protein product is CASRDSNYG. The whole CDR3 sequence is CASRDSNYGYTF.

A remark on this clone: The read stops 3 residues short of the end of the CDR3; the missing end is completed from the germline J gene. The genes are TRBV30 and TRBJ1-5, with D tentatively TRBD1 (6 bases). Deletions cut 8 bases from V and 4 bases from J, with 15 bases between. The CDR3 is 13 amino acids. In germline, CDR1 is GTSNPN, CDR2 SVGIG (reference sequence). CDR3 DNA, as far as it was read: TGTGCCCACCCGGGACAACCGAATCAGCCC. Protein product: CAHPGQPNQP. The whole CDR3 is CAHPGQPNQPQHF.

About this clone itself: The read finishes 3 residues shy of the CDR3 end, and the germline J gene is used to complete it. The chain recombines TRBV2 with TRBJ2-2, with D perhaps matching TRBD2 (5 bases). Trimming pared 4 bases from V and 3 bases from J, leaving 9 bases between. CDR1 and CDR2 from the germline V gene are SNHLY and FYNNEI. The CDR3 covers 14 residues. Incomplete CDR3 DNA: TGTGCCAGCAGTGGAGGGCGAGACACCGGGGAG. Its translation: CASSGGRDTGE. The whole CDR3 sequence is CASSGGRDTGELFF.

On this clone itself: The read comes to an end 3 residues before the CDR3 does, leaving the germline J gene to fill in the end. This chain links TRBV19 with TRBJ1-1; 10 bases map to TRBD1. This CDR3 is 16 amino acids long. V gave up 6 bases and J gave up 5 bases; unmatched junction bases: 12. Germline loops: CDR1 LNHDA, CDR2 SQIVND (reference sequence). The CDR3 DNA, read in part, is TGTGCCAGTAGACTTCTCTGGGACAGGGGCTCTACTGAA. Translated, it gives CASRLLWDRGSTE. The full CDR3 sequence reads CASRLLWDRGSTEAFF.

Turning to this clone: The sequenced fragment ends 3 residues before the CDR3 boundary, so the rest is inferred from the germline J gene. This rearrangement joins TRBV2 to TRBJ2-3; D might be TRBD2 (7 bases). Germline-derived CDR1 and CDR2 are SNHLY and FYNNEI. The CDR3 has 15 amino acids. The CDR3 reads CASGEGRGGYQPQYF. The sequenced part of the CDR3 DNA is TGTGCCAGCGGAGAAGGCAGGGGAGGGTATCAGCCG.

To note about this clone: The read terminates 3 residues before the CDR3 end, so the remaining end is supplied by the germline J gene. The chain recombines TRBV7-9 with TRBJ1-1, with 8 nucleotides matching TRBD1. J lost 3 bases, V lost 5 bases, and 5 bases had no gene match. The CDR3 contains 14 residues. Germline assignment: CDR1 SEHNR and CDR2 FQNEAQ (reference sequence). The sequenced CDR3 bases are TGTGCCAGCAGCCCTCAGGGGGCCTACACTGAA. This translates into CASSPQGAYTE. The full CDR3 sequence reads CASSPQGAYTEAFF.

With respect to this clone: The read comes to an end 3 residues before the CDR3 does, leaving the germline J gene to fill in the end. The chain combines TRBV5-5 with TRBJ1-1; D is ambiguous. The CDR3 sequence is 13 residues long. Germline-derived CDR1 and CDR2 are SGHKS and YYEKEE (reference sequence). The V and J ends lost 0 bases and 1 base respectively, with 4 bases between them. The CDR3 bases that were read are TGTGCCAGCAGCTTGGCGGGGAACACTGAA. It encodes CASSLAGNTE. The full-length CDR3 reads as CASSLAGNTEAFF.

Concerning this clone: Coverage ceases 3 residues before the CDR3 finishes, and the germline J gene fills in the end. The chain carries TRBV30 and TRBJ2-3; 8 bases line up with TRBD2. The V gene's germline CDR1 is GTSNPN and CDR2 SVGIG (reference sequence). The CDR3 sequence is 15 residues long. V trimming: 4 bases; J trimming: 4 bases; junction bases outside the gene matches: 10. The part of the CDR3 DNA that was read is TGTGCCTGGACCAAACGCGGGAGGTCGGCAGATACG. Its protein is CAWTKRGRSADT. The whole CDR3 sequence is CAWTKRGRSADTQYF.

On this clone itself: The CDR3 goes on 3 residues after the read ends, and that part is filled in from the germline J gene. V and J are TRBV20-1 and TRBJ1-1, with D possibly matching TRBD1 (5 bases). The V end lost 3 bases, the J end lost 0 bases, and 11 bases lay between the germline ends. CDR3 length: 14 residues. Per germline, CDR1 DFQATT and CDR2 SNEGSKA (reference sequence). The CDR3 bases that were read are TGCAGTGCTAGGCCAGGGAGTTTGAACACTGAA. Protein sequence: CSARPGSLNTE. The complete CDR3 sequence is CSARPGSLNTEAFF.

About this clone: The read halts 3 residues ahead of the CDR3 end, with the missing end drawn from the germline J gene. The gene calls are TRBV20-1 and TRBJ1-1, with 11 bases identical to TRBD1. The CDR3 sequence is 15 residues long. After removal of 6 bases from V and 0 bases from J, the junction contained 6 bases not matched to a gene. Germline V lookup: CDR1 DFQATT, CDR2 SNEGSKA (reference sequence). The CDR3 bases that were read are TGCAGTGCAACCGGGACAGGGGGGTTGAACACTGAA. Translating it yields CSATGTGGLNTE. The whole CDR3 protein reads CSATGTGGLNTEAFF.

On this clone itself: The CDR3 goes on 3 residues after the read ends, and that part is filled in from the germline J gene. This sequence joins TRBV4-1 and TRBJ1-4; a weak D match, TRBD1 (6 bases). The CDR3 loop spans 17 amino acids. Germline V gives CDR1 MGHRA, CDR2 YSYEKL. V was shortened by 0 bases and J by 10 bases, with 21 bases between the two germline ends. This CDR3 reads CASSQDPGGSGSGKLFF. The DNA read from the CDR3 is TGCGCCAGCAGCCAAGATCCTGGGGGCAGTGGGTCGGGAAAA.

In regard to this clone: The sequence runs out 3 residues before the end of the CDR3; the remainder is reconstructed from the germline J gene. The chain uses TRBV6-1 and TRBJ2-3, with D possibly matching TRBD1 (7 bases). Germline loops: CDR1 MNHNS, CDR2 SASEGT. This CDR3 comprises 15 residues. The CDR3: CASSGGTVGNQPQYF. The CDR3 bases that were read are TGTGCCAGCAGTGGCGGGACAGTGGGGAATCAGCCG.

Notes on this clone: The read ends 3 residues before the CDR3 terminus; that terminus is restored from the germline J gene. This chain uses TRBV20-1 with TRBJ1-2; D remains unclear. Trimming took 8 bases from V and 5 from J, leaving 9 bases between them. This CDR3 is built from 10 residues. The germline gives CDR1 DFQATT, CDR2 SNEGSKA (reference sequence). The sequenced CDR3 bases are TGCAGTCAGAATTCTTATGGC. Its protein is CSQNSYG. The CDR3 as a whole reads CSQNSYGYTF.

With respect to this clone: Read data end 3 residues before the CDR3 end; the end is taken from the germline J gene. The rearrangement uses TRBV19 and TRBJ1-2; possible D gene TRBD1, 6 bases. Germline CDR1 reads LNHDA; CDR2 reads SQIVND (reference sequence). The CDR3 covers 12 residues. CDR3 in amino acids: CATADRTDTYTF. Partial CDR3 DNA: TGTGCCACCGCAGATCGGACAGATACC.

Concerning this clone: At one boundary the junction diverges from the germline segment, which might be a read error. Sequencing ends 3 residues short of the CDR3 end; the germline J gene provides the rest. The rearrangement uses TRBV4-2 and TRBJ1-2; maybe TRBD1 (6 bases). This CDR3 region has 15 residues. The germline V gene has CDR1 LGHNA and CDR2 YNFKEQ. CDR3 residues: CASSQVYAGDYGYTF. The CDR3 bases that were read are TGCGCCAGCAGCCAAGTGTATGCAGGGGACTATGGC.

About this clone: The read is 3 residues too short to cover the CDR3 end, so that end is filled in from the germline J gene. The V and J genes are TRBV3-1 (or the pseudogene TRBV3-2) and TRBJ2-7; D remains unclear. Germline values: CDR1 LGHDT, CDR2 YNNKEL (reference sequence). The CDR3 is 12 amino acids. V lost 1 base, J lost 3 bases, and 4 bases lay in between. The CDR3 bases that were read are TGTGCCAGCAGCCAAGCTAGCTACGAG. Protein product: CASSQASYE. The entire CDR3 reads CASSQASYEQYF.

Details on this clone: Sequencing ends 3 residues short of the CDR3 end; the germline J gene provides the rest. The rearrangement joins TRBV2 to TRBJ1-4; D is unclear. This CDR3 comprises 14 residues. The germline V gene encodes CDR1 SNHLY and CDR2 FYNNEI. The CDR3 spells CASSVASYHSPLFF. The covered CDR3 bases are TGTGCCAGCAGTGTCGCCAGTTATCATTCACCA. Combining the CDR3 with reference TRBV2 and TRBJ1-4 gives the whole variable domain EPEVTQTPSHQVTQMGQEVILRCVPISNHLYFYWYRQILGQKVEFLVSFYNNEISEKSEIFDDQFSVERPDGSNFTLKIRSTKLEDSAMYFCASSVASYHSPLFFGSGTQLSVL.